This TCR beta chain was sequenced during a study of identical twins. The CDR3 spans 18 residues. Trimming took 3 bases from V and 1 from J, leaving 22 bases between them. Germline V CDR1 and CDR2: LGHDT, YNNKEL (reference sequence). TCRdb re-derived calls from the 5' RACE reads in MiXCR, one entry per CDR3 protein. The sample yields around 680,000 distinct CDR3 sequences, over 8.5% seen once. The same sample was also studied in work on yellow fever vaccine responses in identical twins.

V and J are TRBV3-1 and TRBJ2-7; tentatively, D is TRBD2 (6 bases). The sequence derives from a woman under 30 in good health. Sequencing was carried out using PBMCs. For the CDR3, the DNA is TGTGCCAGCAGCCATGGCACCCTGCGCGGGGTGATGTCCTACGAGCAGTACTTC. It codes for CASSHGTLRGVMSYEQYF.